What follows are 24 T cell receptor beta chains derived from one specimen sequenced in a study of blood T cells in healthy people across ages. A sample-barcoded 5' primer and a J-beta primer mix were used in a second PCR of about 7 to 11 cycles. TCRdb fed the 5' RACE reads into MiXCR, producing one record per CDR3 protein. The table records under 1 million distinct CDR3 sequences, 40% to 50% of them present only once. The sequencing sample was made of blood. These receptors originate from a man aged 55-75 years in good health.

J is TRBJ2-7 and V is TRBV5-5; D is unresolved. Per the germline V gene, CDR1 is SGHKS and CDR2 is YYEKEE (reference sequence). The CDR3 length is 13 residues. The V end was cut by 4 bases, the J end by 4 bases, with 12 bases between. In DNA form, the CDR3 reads TGTGCCAGCAGCGTGCTAGGAAATTACGAGCAGTACTTC. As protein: CASSVLGNYEQYF. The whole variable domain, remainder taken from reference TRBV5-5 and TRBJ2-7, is DAGVTQSPTHLIKTRGQQVTLRCSPISGHKSVSWYQQVLGQGPQFIFQYYEKEERGRGNFPDRFSARQFPNYSSELNVNALLLGDSALYLCASSVLGNYEQYFGPGTRLTVT.

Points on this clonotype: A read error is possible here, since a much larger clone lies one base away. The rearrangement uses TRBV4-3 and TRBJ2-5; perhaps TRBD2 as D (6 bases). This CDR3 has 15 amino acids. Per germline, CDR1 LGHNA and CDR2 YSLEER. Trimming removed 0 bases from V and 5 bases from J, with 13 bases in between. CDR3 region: CASSQDAGGMETQYF. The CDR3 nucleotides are TGCGCCAGCAGCCAAGACGCCGGGGGAATGGAGACCCAGTACTTC.

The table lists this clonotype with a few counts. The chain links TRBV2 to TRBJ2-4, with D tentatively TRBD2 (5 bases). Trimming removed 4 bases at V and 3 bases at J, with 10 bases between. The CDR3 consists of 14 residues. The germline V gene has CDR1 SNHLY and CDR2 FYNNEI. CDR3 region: CASSVEVVKNIQYF. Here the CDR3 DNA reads TGTGCCAGCAGTGTGGAGGTAGTCAAAAACATTCAGTACTTC.

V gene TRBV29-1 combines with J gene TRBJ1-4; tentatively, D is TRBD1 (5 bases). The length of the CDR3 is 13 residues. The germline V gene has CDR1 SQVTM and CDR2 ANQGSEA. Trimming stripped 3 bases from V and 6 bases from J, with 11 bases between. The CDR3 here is CSVEAGPDEKLFF. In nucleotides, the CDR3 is TGCAGCGTTGAGGCAGGGCCGGATGAAAAACTGTTTTTT.

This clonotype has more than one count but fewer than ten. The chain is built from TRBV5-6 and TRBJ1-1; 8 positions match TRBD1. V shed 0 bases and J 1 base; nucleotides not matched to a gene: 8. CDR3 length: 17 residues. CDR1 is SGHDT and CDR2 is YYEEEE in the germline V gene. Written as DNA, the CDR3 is TGTGCCAGCAGCTTGGAAGGACAGGGATTGGGGAACACTGAAGCTTTCTTT. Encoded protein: CASSLEGQGLGNTEAFF.

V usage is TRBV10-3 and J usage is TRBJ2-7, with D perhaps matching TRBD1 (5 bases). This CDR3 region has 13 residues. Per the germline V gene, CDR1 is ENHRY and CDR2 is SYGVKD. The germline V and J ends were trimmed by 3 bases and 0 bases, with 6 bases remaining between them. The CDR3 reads CAISDDSSYEQYF. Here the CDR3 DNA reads TGTGCCATCAGTGATGACAGCTCCTACGAGCAGTACTTC.

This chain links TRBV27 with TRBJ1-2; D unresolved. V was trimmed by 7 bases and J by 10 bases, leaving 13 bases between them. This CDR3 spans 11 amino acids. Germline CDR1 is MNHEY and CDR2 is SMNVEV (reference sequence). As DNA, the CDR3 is TGTGCCAGCATCTCAAATAGGGTCTACACCTTC. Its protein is CASISNRVYTF.

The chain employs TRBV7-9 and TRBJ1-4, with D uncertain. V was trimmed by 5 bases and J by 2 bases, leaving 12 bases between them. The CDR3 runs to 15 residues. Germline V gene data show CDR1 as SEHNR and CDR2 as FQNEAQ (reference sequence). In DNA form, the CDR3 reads TGTGCCAGCAGCCGTGGCTTTACGACTAATGAAAAACTGTTTTTT. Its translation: CASSRGFTTNEKLFF.

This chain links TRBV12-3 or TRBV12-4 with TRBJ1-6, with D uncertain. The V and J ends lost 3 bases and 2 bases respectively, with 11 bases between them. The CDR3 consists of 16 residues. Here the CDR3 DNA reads TGTGCCAGCAGTTTGAAGGCAGCTACCTATAATTCACCCCTCCACTTT. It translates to CASSLKAATYNSPLHF.

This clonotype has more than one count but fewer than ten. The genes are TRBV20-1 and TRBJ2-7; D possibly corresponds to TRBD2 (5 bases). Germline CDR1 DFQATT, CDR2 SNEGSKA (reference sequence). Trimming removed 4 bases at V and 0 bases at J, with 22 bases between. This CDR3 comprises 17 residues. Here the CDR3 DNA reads TGCAGTGCTAAAGTAGCGAGAGGCCCTGTCCCCTCCTACGAGCAGTACTTC. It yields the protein CSAKVARGPVPSYEQYF.

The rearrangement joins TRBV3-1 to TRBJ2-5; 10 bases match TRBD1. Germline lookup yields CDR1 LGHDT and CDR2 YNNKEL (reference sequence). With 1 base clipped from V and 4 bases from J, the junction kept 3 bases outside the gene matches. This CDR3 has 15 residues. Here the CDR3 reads CASSQAGQGPETQYF. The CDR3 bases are TGTGCCAGCAGCCAAGCGGGACAGGGGCCAGAGACCCAGTACTTC.

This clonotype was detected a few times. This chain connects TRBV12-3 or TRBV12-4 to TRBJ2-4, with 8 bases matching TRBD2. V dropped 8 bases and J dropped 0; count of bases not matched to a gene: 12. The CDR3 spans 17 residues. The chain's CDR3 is CASGRGPSGLAKNIQYF. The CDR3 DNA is TGTGCCAGCGGTAGGGGCCCTAGCGGGCTAGCCAAAAACATTCAGTACTTC.

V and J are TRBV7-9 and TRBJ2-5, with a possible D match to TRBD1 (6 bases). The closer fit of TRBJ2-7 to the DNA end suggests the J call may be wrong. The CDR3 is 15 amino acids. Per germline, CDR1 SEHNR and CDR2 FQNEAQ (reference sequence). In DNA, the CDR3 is TGTGCCAGCAGCTTCCAGGCAGGGGCCATGTACGAGCAGTACTTC. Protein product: CASSFQAGAMYEQYF.

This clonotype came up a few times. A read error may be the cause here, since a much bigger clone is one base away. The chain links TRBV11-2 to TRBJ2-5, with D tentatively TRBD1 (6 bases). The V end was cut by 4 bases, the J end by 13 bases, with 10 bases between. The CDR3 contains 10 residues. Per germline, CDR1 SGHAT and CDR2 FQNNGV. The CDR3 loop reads CASSSGVRYF. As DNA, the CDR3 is TGTGCCAGCAGCTCAGGGGTGCGGTACTTC.

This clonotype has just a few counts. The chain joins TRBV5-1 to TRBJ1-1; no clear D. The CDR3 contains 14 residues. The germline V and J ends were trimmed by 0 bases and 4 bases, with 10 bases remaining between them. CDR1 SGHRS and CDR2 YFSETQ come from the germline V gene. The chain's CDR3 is CASSLVPGSTEAFF. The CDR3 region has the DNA TGCGCCAGCAGCTTGGTACCGGGGTCCACTGAAGCTTTCTTT.

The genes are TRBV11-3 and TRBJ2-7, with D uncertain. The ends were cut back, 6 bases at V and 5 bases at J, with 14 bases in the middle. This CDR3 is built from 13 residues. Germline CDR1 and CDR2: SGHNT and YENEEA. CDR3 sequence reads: CASSVEFANEQYF. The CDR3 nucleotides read TGTGCCAGCAGTGTAGAGTTCGCAAACGAGCAGTACTTC.

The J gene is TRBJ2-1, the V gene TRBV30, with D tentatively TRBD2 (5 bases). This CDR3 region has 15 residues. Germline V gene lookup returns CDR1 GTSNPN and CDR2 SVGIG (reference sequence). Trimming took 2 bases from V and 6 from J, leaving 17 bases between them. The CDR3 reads CAWSPGLALANEQFF. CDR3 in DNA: TGTGCCTGGAGTCCTGGGCTAGCTCTCGCCAATGAGCAGTTCTTC.

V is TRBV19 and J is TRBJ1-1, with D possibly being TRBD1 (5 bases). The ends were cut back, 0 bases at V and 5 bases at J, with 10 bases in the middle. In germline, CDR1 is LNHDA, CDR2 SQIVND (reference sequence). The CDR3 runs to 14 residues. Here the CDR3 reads CASSIDGGRTEAFF. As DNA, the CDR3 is TGTGCCAGTAGTATAGACGGGGGTCGGACTGAAGCTTTCTTT. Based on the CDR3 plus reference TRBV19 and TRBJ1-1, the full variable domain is DGGITQSPKYLFRKEGQNVTLSCEQNLNHDAMYWYRQDPGQGLRLIYYSQIVNDFQKGDIAEGYSVSREKKESFPLTVTSAQKNPTAFYLCASSIDGGRTEAFFGQGTRLTVV.

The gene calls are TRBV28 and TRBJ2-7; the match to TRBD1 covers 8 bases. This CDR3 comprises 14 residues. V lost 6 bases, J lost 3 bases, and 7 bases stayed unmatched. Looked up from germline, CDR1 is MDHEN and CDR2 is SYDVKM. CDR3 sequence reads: CASRGTGAVYEQYF. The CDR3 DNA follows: TGTGCCAGCAGAGGGACAGGAGCCGTCTACGAGCAGTACTTC.

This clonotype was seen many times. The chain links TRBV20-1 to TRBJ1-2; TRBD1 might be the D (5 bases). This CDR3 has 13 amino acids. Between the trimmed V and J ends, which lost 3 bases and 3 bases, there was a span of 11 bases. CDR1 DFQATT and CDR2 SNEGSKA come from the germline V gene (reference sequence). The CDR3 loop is CSARAGGDYGYTF. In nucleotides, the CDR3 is TGCAGTGCTAGGGCCGGGGGAGACTATGGCTACACCTTC.

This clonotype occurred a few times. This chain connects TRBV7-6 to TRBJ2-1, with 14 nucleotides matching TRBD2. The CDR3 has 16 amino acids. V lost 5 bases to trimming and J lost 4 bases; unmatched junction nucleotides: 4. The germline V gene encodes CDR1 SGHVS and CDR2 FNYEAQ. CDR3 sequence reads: CASSRLAGGLYNEQFF. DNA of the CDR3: TGTGCCAGCAGCCGACTAGCGGGGGGGCTATACAATGAGCAGTTCTTC. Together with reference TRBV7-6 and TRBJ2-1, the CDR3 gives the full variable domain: GAGVSQSPRYKVTKRGQDVALRCDPISGHVSLYWYRQALGQGPEFLTYFNYEAQQDKSGLPNDRFSAERPEGSISTLTIQRTEQRDSAMYRCASSRLAGGLYNEQFFGPGTRLTVL.

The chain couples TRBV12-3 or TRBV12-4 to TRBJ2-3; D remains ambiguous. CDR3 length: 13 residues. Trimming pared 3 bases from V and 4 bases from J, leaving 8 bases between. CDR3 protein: CASSFGFADTQYF. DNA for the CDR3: TGTGCCAGCAGTTTCGGGTTCGCAGATACGCAGTATTTT.

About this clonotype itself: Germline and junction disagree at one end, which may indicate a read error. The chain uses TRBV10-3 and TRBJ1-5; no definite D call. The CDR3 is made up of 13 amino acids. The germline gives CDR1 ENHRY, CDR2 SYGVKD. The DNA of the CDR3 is TGTGTCATCAGTGGGCAGAATAATCAGCCCCAGCATTTT. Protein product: CVISGQNNQPQHF.

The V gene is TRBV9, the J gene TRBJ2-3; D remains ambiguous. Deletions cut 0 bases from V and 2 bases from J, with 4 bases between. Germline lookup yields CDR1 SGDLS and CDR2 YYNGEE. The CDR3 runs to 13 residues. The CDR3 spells CASSVEYTDTQYF. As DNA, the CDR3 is TGTGCCAGCAGCGTAGAATACACAGATACGCAGTATTTT.